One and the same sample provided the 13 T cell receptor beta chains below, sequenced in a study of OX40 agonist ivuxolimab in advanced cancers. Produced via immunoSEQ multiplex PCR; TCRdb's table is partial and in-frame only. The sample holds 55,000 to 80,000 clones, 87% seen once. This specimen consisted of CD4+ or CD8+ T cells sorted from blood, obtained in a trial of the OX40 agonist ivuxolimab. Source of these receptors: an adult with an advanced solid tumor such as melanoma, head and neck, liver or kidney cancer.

CDR3 sequence (DNA): TGTGCCAGCAGTGGGGGGGGCCCCTATGGCTACACCTTC. It yields the protein CASSGGGPYGYTF. This chain uses TRBV6-5 with TRBJ1-2, with TRBD1 as a possible D gene (6 bases). The length of the CDR3 is 13 residues. The germline V gene has CDR1 MNHEY and CDR2 SVGAGI. Between the trimmed V and J ends, which lost 5 bases and 4 bases, there was a span of 11 bases.

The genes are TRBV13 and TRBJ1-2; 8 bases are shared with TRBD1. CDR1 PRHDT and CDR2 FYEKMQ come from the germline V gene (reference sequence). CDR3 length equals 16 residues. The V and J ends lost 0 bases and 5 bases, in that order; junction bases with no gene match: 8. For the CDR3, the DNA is TGTGCCAGCAGCTTAGGTGGCACAGGGGGTGGATATGGCTACACCTTC. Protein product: CASSLGGTGGGYGYTF.

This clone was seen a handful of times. The CDR3 here is CASSLGLTTDTQYF. The CDR3 DNA reads TGTGCCAGCAGCTTGGGACTAACCACAGATACGCAGTATTTT. The V gene is TRBV5-6, the J gene TRBJ2-3; D might be TRBD2 (5 bases). The ends were cut back, 0 bases at V and 2 bases at J, with 7 bases in the middle. This CDR3 is 14 amino acids long. Germline lookup yields CDR1 SGHDT and CDR2 YYEEEE.

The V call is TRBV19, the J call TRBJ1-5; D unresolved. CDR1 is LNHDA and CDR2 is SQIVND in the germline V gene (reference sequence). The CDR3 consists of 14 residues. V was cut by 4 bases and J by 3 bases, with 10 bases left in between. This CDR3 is CASSNLGVNQPQHF. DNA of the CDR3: TGTGCCAGTAGTAATCTCGGAGTCAATCAGCCCCAGCATTTT.

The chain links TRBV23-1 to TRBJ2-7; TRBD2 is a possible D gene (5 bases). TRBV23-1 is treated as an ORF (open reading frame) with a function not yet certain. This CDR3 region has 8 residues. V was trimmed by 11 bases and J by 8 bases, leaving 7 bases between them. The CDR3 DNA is TGCGCCCACGGGAAGCAGTACTTC. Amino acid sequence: CAHGKQYF.

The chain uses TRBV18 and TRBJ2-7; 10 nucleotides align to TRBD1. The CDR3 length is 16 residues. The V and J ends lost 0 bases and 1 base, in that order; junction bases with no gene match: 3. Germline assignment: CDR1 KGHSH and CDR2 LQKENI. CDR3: CASSPPRDRGSYEQYF. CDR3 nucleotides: TGTGCCAGCTCACCACCGCGGGACAGGGGTTCCTACGAGCAGTACTTC.

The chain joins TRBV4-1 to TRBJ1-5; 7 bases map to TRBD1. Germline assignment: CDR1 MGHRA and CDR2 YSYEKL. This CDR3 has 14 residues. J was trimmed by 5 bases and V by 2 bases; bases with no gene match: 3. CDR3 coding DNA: TGCGCCAGCAGCCAATCAGGGGGTGATCAGCCCCAGCATTTT. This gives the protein CASSQSGGDQPQHF.

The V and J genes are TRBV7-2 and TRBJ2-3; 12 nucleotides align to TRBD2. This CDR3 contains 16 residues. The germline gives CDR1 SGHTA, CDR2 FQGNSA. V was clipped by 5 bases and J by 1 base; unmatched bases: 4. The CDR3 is CASSQRLAGGTDTQYF. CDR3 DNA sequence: TGTGCCAGCAGCCAGAGACTAGCGGGGGGCACAGATACGCAGTATTTT.

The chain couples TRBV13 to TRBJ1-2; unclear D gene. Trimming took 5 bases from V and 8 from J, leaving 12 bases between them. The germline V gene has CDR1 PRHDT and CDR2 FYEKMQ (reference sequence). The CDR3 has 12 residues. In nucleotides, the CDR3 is TGTGCCAGCAGCCCTGGGGAGGCGGGCTACACCTTC. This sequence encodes CASSPGEAGYTF.

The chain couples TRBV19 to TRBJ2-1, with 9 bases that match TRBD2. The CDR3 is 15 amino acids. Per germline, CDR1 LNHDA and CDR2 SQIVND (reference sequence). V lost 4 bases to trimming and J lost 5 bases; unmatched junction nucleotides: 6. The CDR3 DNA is TGTGCCAGTAGTAGGCTCGGCGGGGGGGACAATGAGCAGTTCTTC. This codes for CASSRLGGGDNEQFF.

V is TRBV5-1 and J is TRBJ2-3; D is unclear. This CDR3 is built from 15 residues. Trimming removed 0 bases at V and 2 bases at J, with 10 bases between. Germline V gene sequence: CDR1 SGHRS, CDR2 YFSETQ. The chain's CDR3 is CASSLGGGSTDTQYF. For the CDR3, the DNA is TGCGCCAGCAGCTTGGGAGGCGGATCCACAGATACGCAGTATTTT.

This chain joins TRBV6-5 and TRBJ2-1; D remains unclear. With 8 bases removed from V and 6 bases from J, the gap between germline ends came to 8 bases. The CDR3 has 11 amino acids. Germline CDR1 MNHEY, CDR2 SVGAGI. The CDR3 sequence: CASAQINEQFF. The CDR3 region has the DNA TGTGCCAGCGCCCAAATCAATGAGCAGTTCTTC.

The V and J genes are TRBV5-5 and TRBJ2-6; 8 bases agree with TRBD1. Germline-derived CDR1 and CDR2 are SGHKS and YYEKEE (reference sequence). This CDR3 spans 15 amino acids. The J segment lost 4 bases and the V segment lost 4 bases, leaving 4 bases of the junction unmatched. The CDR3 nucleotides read TGTGCCAGCAGCGACAGGGGAAGAGGGGCCAACGTCCTGACTTTC. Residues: CASSDRGRGANVLTF.